This TCR beta chain appears in the sequencing data of a study of T-cell reconstitution after alpha-beta-depleted transplantation in children. Findings and limits, study-wide: Some patients' high day-60 TCRbeta diversity was attributed to recipient cells surviving conditioning. One year post-transplant, T-cell counts and diversity were largely derived from T cells produced anew. Expanded graft clones numbering several hundred reportedly gave rise to alpha-beta T cells about two months after transplant.

This clonotype was seen more than once but under ten times. Its antigen remains unidentified. Trimming at V came to 1 base and at J to 0 bases, leaving 1 base not matched to a gene. CDR3 size: 15 residues. Germline V gene lookup returns CDR1 SEHNR and CDR2 FQNEAQ (reference sequence). The authors prepared the TCRbeta library with unique molecular identifiers. TCRdb analysed the PCR reads with MiXCR anew, one entry per CDR3 protein. The data contain about 980,000 distinct CDR3 sequences, about 29% of them seen just once; the ten biggest clones take up roughly 27%. This chain links TRBV7-9 with TRBJ2-5; TRBD1 matches 8 bases. The sequencing used PBMCs, mostly from graft donor cells, collected 360 days after TCRalphabeta/CD19-depleted stem cell transplant. The TCR was taken from a boy in the first two years of life who had a stem cell transplant for SCID, so the T cells may come from the graft donor. The CDR3 coding sequence is TGTGCCAGCAGCTTAGGGGACAGGTACCAAGAGACCCAGTACTTC. Its translation: CASSLGDRYQETQYF.